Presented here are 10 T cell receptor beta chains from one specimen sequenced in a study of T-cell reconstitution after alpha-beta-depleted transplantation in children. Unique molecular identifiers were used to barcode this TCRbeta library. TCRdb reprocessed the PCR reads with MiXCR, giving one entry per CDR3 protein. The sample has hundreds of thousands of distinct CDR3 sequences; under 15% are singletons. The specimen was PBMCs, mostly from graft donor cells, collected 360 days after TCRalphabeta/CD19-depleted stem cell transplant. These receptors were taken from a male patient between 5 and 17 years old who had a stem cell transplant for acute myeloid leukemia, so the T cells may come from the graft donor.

CDR3 residues: CASSLGLGEGNIQYF. Written as DNA, the CDR3 is TGTGCCAGCAGCCTGGGACTAGGAGAGGGAAACATTCAGTACTTC. The V call is TRBV7-9, the J call TRBJ2-4; TRBD2 aligns across 8 bases. Per germline, CDR1 SEHNR and CDR2 FQNEAQ (reference sequence). CDR3 size: 15 residues. The V segment lost 5 bases and the J segment 6 bases; nucleotides outside the gene matches: 9.

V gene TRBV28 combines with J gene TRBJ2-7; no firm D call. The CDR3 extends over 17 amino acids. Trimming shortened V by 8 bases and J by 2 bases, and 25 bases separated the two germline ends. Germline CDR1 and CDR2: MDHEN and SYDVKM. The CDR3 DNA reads TGTGCCAGCGGAAGCCCGGATAAAAGTGAGGATCCCTACGAGCAGTACTTC. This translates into CASGSPDKSEDPYEQYF.

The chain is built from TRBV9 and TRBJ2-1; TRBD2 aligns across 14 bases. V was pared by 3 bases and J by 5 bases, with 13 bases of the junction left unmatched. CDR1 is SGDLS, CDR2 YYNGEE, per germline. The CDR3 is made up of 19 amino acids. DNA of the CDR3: TGTGCCAGCAGCGCACCCCTCCGACTAGCGGGAGGGGGCCACAATGAGCAGTTCTTC. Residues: CASSAPLRLAGGGHNEQFF.

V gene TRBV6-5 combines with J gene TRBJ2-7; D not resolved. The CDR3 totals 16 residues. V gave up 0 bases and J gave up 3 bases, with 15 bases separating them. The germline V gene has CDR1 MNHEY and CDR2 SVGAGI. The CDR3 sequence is CASSYSPWLINYEQYF. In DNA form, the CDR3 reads TGTGCCAGCAGTTACTCGCCGTGGCTGATCAACTACGAGCAGTACTTC.

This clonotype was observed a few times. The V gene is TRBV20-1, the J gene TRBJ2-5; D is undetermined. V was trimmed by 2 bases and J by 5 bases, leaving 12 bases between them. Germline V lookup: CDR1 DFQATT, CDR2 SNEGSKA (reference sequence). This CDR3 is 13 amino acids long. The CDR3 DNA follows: TGCAGTGCTAGAATTTTTGAGAGTGAGACCCAGTACTTC. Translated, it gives CSARIFESETQYF.

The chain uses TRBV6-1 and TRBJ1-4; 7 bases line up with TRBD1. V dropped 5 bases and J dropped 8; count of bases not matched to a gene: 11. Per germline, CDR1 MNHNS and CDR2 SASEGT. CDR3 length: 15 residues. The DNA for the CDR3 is TGTGCCAGCAGTAAGAGGGACAGCCAGGACGAAAAACTGTTTTTT. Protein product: CASSKRDSQDEKLFF.

DNA of the CDR3: TGTGCCAGCAGGCCCCTGCCCTGGCAGAACTACGAGCAGTACTTC. Its protein product is CASRPLPWQNYEQYF. The V and J genes are TRBV28 and TRBJ2-7; D is ambiguous. Trimming took 6 bases from V and 3 from J, leaving 18 bases between them. Germline V gene data show CDR1 as MDHEN and CDR2 as SYDVKM. CDR3 length equals 15 residues.

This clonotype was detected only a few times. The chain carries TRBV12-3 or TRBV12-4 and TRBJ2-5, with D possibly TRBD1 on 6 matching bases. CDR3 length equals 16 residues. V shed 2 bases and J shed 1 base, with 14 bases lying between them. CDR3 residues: CASSLSRTALQETQYF. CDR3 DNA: TGTGCCAGCAGTTTATCCCGGACAGCCCTCCAAGAGACCCAGTACTTC.

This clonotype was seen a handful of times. The CDR3 DNA sequence: TGTGCCTGGGAAGACGGACCCTCCTACAATGAGCAGTTCTTC. Its protein is CAWEDGPSYNEQFF. The chain employs TRBV30 and TRBJ2-1, with D unclear. V lost 5 bases and J 0 bases, leaving 11 bases between the germline ends. The V gene's germline CDR1 is GTSNPN and CDR2 SVGIG (reference sequence). This CDR3 is 14 amino acids long. Using reference TRBV30 and TRBJ2-1 for the parts outside the CDR3, the full variable domain is SQTIHQWPATLVQPVGSPLSLECTVEGTSNPNLYWYRQAAGRGLQLLFYSVGIGQISSEVPQNLSASRPQDRQFILSSKKLLLSDSGFYLCAWEDGPSYNEQFFGPGTRLTVL.

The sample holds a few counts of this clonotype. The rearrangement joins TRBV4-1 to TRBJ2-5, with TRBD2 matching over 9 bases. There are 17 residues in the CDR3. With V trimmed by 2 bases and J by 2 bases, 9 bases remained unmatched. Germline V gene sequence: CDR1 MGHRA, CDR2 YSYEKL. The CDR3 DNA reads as TGCGCCAGCAGCCAACCCTTAGCGGGAGCTCTACAAGAGACCCAGTACTTC. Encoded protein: CASSQPLAGALQETQYF.